The present T cell receptor beta chain was sequenced within a study of blood T cell repertoires in COVID-19. About the research overall: The United States, Italy and Spain were the sources of the acute and convalescent COVID-19 samples. The cDNA or gDNA used as material had been derived from T cells, B-cell-depleted T cells, or PBMCs.

In the original workflow: Nucleated cell counts were estimated from reference gene primer amplification. Libraries were prepared by immunoSEQ multiplex PCR; TCRdb keeps only in-frame clonotypes and omits some of them. That table supplies the V and J calls and clone size; D and trimming were determined from the DNA. The sample records approximately 350,000 clones, about 89% being singletons. In germline, CDR1 is ENHRY, CDR2 SYGVKD. V was cut by 3 bases and J by 8 bases, with 8 bases left in between. CDR3 size: 12 residues. Seattle patients were enrolled during active infection and followed longitudinally.

The source of this sequence is a woman in her twenties or thirties with COVID-19, enrolled during active disease. Sequences were obtained from peripheral blood. The chain is built from TRBV10-3 and TRBJ2-1; weak D call: TRBD2 (5 bases). The CDR3 here is CAISDSGYEQFF. The CDR3 DNA reads TGTGCCATCAGTGATTCGGGATATGAGCAGTTCTTC.